Here is one T cell receptor beta chain with its context. Its antigen is as yet unknown. TCRdb recomputed calls from the RT-PCR reads with MiXCR, one row per CDR3 protein. The table shows around 250,000 distinct CDR3 sequences, with 10% to 15% occurring only once. Germline CDR1 is SGHTA and CDR2 is FQGNSA. This CDR3 spans 14 amino acids. Unmatched junction bases numbered 3, after V lost 1 base and J lost 4 bases. This sample was taken from a study of response to subunit inactivated influenza vaccine. Study-level findings and limits: Authors suggested each seasonal flu vaccination may recruit only limited numbers of new T cells.

The chain links TRBV7-2 to TRBJ2-7, with TRBD1 matching 8 bases. Sequences were derived from non-naive T cells sorted from PBMCs, sampled approximately 15 days before vaccination. This TCR came from a man in his fifties who received an inactivated influenza vaccine. This CDR3 is CASSLGRQGYEQYF. CDR3 bases: TGTGCCAGCAGCTTAGGTCGACAGGGGTACGAGCAGTACTTC.